This entry lists 3 T cell receptor beta chains sequenced from one sample in a study of cytomegalovirus exposure and HLA in healthy donors. Primers for the PCR totalled 60 Vbeta and 13 Jbeta. The table came from immunoSEQ multiplex PCR; TCRdb's copy has only in-frame clones and leaves some out. The sample records 130,000 to 150,000 clones, about 70% being singletons. Sequencing was done on a sample of PBMCs. These receptors were collected from a man aged 18 to 35 in good health and CMV-seronegative.

This clone occurred once. The chain uses TRBV7-8 and TRBJ2-3; 8 bases are shared with TRBD2. CDR1 and CDR2 (germline): SGHVS, FQNEAQ. The CDR3 sequence is 14 residues long. The J segment lost 1 base and the V segment lost 6 bases, leaving 3 bases of the junction unmatched. For the CDR3, the DNA is TGTGCCAGCAGTGCGCGGGGGGGCACAGATACGCAGTATTTT. As protein: CASSARGGTDTQYF.

V gene TRBV28 combines with J gene TRBJ1-2; 8 nucleotides line up with TRBD1. Trimming at V came to 4 bases and at J to 6 bases, leaving 13 bases not matched to a gene. CDR3 length: 16 amino acids. CDR1 and CDR2 from the germline V gene are MDHEN and SYDVKM. The CDR3 nucleotides read TGTGCCAGCAGTTCACCCGGAACAGGGGGGGTGAATGGCTACACCTTC. It is translated as CASSSPGTGGVNGYTF.

The genes are TRBV28 and TRBJ2-1; 10 bases match TRBD2. The CDR3 consists of 15 residues. From germline, CDR1 is MDHEN and CDR2 SYDVKM. With V trimmed by 5 bases and J by 6 bases, 7 bases remained unmatched. The CDR3 region is CASSPAGGPSNEQFF. CDR3 nucleotides: TGTGCCAGCAGTCCAGCGGGAGGGCCTAGCAATGAGCAGTTCTTC. Full variable domain (outside the CDR3, taken from reference TRBV28 and TRBJ2-1): DVKVTQSSRYLVKRTGEKVFLECVQDMDHENMFWYRQDPGLGLRLIYFSYDVKMKEKGDIPEGYSVSREKKERFSLILESASTNQTSMYLCASSPAGGPSNEQFFGPGTRLTVL.